This is a list of T cell receptor beta chains from one sample in a study of blood T cell repertoires in COVID-19. The table came from immunoSEQ multiplex PCR; TCRdb's copy has only in-frame clones and leaves some out. Of about 120,000 clones in the sample, around three quarters are singletons; the top ten hold 5% to 8%. Sequencing was carried out using peripheral blood. The source of these receptors is a man aged 70-80 years with acute or convalescent COVID-19. Each CDR3 is given with its conserved first and last residue. The order of the fields is clone size, CDR3 length, V gene, J gene, D gene, CDR3 protein, CDR3 DNA. The D gene is left open where the match is weak. Clone size is not always given. Where it is, it says once, few, many or a class for expanded clones.

few,14,TRBV28,TRBJ1-2,TRBD1,CASSLLGGNYGYTF,TGTGCCAGCAGTTTATTAGGGGGCAACTATGGCTACACCTTC
.,18,TRBV24-1,TRBJ2-2,TRBD1,CATSDQEGTGGNTGELFF,TGTGCCACCAGTGATCAAGAGGGGACAGGAGGTAACACCGGGGAGCTGTTTTTT
.,14,TRBV5-1,TRBJ1-4,TRBD1,CASSSGTGNEKLFF,TGCGCCAGCAGCTCCGGGACAGGGAATGAAAAACTGTTTTTT
.,15,TRBV6-5,TRBJ2-7,TRBD1,CASSYSTGDAYEQYF,TGTGCCAGCAGTTACTCGACAGGGGACGCCTACGAGCAGTACTTC
.,16,TRBV4-3,TRBJ1-4,TRBD1,CASSQQGGQSNEKLFF,TGCGCCAGCAGCCAACAGGGGGGACAGTCTAATGAAAAACTGTTTTTT
.,16,TRBV4-1,TRBJ2-1,TRBD2,CASSQEGLAGGSEQFF,TGCGCCAGCAGCCAAGAGGGACTAGCGGGAGGGAGTGAGCAGTTCTTC
few,14,TRBV5-1,TRBJ2-3,.,CASSSEPSTDTQYF,TGCGCCAGCAGCTCGGAGCCCAGCACAGATACGCAGTATTTT
.,11,TRBV5-1,TRBJ2-3,.,CASSLTDTQYF,TGCGCCAGCTCCTTGACAGATACGCAGTATTTT
few,12,TRBV3-1/TRBV3-2,TRBJ1-2,.,CASSQVSVGYTF,TGTGCCAGCAGCCAAGTGAGTGTTGGCTACACCTTC
few,15,TRBV7-2,TRBJ1-5,TRBD1,CASSLDRNSNQPQHF,TGTGCCAGCAGTCTGGACAGGAATAGCAATCAGCCCCAGCATTTT
.,13,TRBV9,TRBJ1-1,.,CASSVNTNTEAFF,TGTGCCAGCAGCGTAAACACAAACACTGAAGCTTTCTTT
once,15,TRBV11-2,TRBJ2-7,TRBD1,CASSYPGQGVGEQYF,TGTGCCAGCAGCTACCCGGGACAGGGGGTGGGGGAGCAGTACTTC
.,15,TRBV18,TRBJ2-7,.,CASSPPGTPKYEQYF,TGTGCCAGCTCACCACCCGGGACACCCAAGTACGAGCAGTACTTC
.,15,TRBV6-1,TRBJ1-3,.,CASREGQAPGNTIYF,TGTGCCAGCAGGGAAGGGCAGGCGCCGGGAAACACCATATATTTT
once,16,TRBV5-6,TRBJ2-5,TRBD2,CASSTRLAGRLETQYF,TGTGCCAGCAGCACCAGACTAGCGGGACGTTTGGAGACCCAGTACTTC
.,16,TRBV28,TRBJ2-2,TRBD1,CASSSGDRSNTGELFF,TGTGCCAGCAGTTCAGGGGACAGATCGAACACCGGGGAGCTGTTTTTT
.,15,TRBV6-5,TRBJ2-7,TRBD2,CASSYSAGGSYEQYF,TGTGCCAGCAGTTACTCGGCGGGAGGCTCCTACGAGCAGTACTTC
few,16,TRBV24-1,TRBJ2-2,.,CATSDLNGLSTGELFF,TGTGCCACCAGTGATTTGAACGGACTTAGCACCGGGGAGCTGTTTTTT
.,13,TRBV2,TRBJ2-7,TRBD2,CASSLAGAREQYF,TGTGCCAGCAGTTTGGCGGGAGCGCGGGAGCAGTACTTC
.,14,TRBV28,TRBJ1-5,TRBD1,CASSWGQGGQPQHF,TGTGCCAGCAGTTGGGGACAGGGTGGCCAGCCCCAGCATTTT
.,20,TRBV12-5,TRBJ2-2,.,CASGLVWNIGSRERTGELFF,TGTGCTAGTGGTTTGGTATGGAATATAGGGAGCCGTGAAAGGACCGGGGAGCTGTTTTTT
.,14,TRBV18,TRBJ1-2,TRBD1,CASSPSPRQGLFTF,TGTGCCAGCTCACCTTCCCCTAGACAGGGGCTCTTTACCTTC
.,12,TRBV7-9,TRBJ2-1,TRBD1,CTAGDRGNEQFF,TGTACCGCGGGGGACAGGGGGAATGAGCAGTTCTTC
.,12,TRBV28,TRBJ2-1,.,CASSLRSLRQFF,TGTGCCAGCAGTTTAAGGAGCCTTCGGCAGTTCTTC
once,13,TRBV2,TRBJ2-1,.,CASTPGAGSEQFF,TGTGCCAGCACCCCAGGGGCGGGTAGTGAGCAGTTCTTC
.,16,TRBV5-1,TRBJ2-3,TRBD1,CASSSGTGAFTDTQYF,TGCGCCAGCAGCTCGGGGACAGGGGCATTCACAGATACGCAGTATTTT
.,18,TRBV10-3,TRBJ2-1,TRBD2,CAISESLAGGRSYNEQFF,TGTGCCATCAGTGAGTCGCTCGCGGGGGGGCGCTCCTACAATGAGCAGTTCTTC
few,16,TRBV27,TRBJ1-5,.,CASSLSEGESNQPQHF,TGTGCCAGCAGTTTATCTGAGGGGGAAAGCAATCAGCCCCAGCATTTT
.,20,TRBV9,TRBJ2-1,TRBD2,CASSAKRGVTSGIGNNEQFF,TGTGCCAGCAGCGCCAAGAGGGGGGTAACTAGCGGGATAGGTAACAATGAGCAGTTCTTC
.,13,TRBV7-2,TRBJ2-7,.,CASSTDSPYEQYF,TGTGCCAGCAGCACCGACAGTCCCTACGAGCAGTACTTC
.,14,TRBV6-6,TRBJ1-5,.,CASSYSGSDQPQHF,TGTGCCAGCAGTTACTCCGGGTCCGATCAGCCCCAGCATTTT
.,14,TRBV5-1,TRBJ2-2,TRBD2,CASSSTSRTGELFF,TGCGCCAGCAGCTCGACTAGCCGGACCGGGGAGCTGTTTTTT
.,16,TRBV7-2,TRBJ2-3,.,CASSLVPGSGADTQYF,TGTGCCAGCAGCTTAGTTCCTGGTAGCGGAGCAGATACGCAGTATTTT
many,13,TRBV6-5,TRBJ1-1,.,CASSYRNSLEAFF,TGTGCCAGCAGTTACCGAAACAGCCTTGAAGCTTTCTTT
.,16,TRBV6-6,TRBJ2-7,.,CASSYYAGSSSYEQYF,TGTGCCAGCAGTTACTACGCGGGGTCCAGCTCCTACGAGCAGTACTTC
once,14,TRBV28,TRBJ2-7,TRBD1,CASSLSGQGYEQYF,TGTGCCAGCAGTCTCTCGGGACAGGGATACGAGCAGTACTTC
once,15,TRBV18,TRBJ1-1,.,CASSPRQEMNTEAFF,TGTGCCAGCTCACCCCGACAGGAGATGAACACTGAAGCTTTCTTT
.,15,TRBV7-9,TRBJ2-1,.,CASSSTTREYNEQFF,TGTGCCAGCAGCTCTACCACGAGGGAGTACAATGAGCAGTTCTTC
.,15,TRBV28,TRBJ2-3,TRBD2,CASSFAAGVADTQYF,TGTGCCAGCAGTTTCGCGGCGGGAGTGGCAGATACGCAGTATTTT
.,13,TRBV18,TRBJ1-1,TRBD1,CASSRDRNTEAFF,TGTGCCAGCTCACGGGACAGAAACACTGAAGCTTTCTTT
.,15,TRBV29-1,TRBJ2-2,TRBD1,CSVEGTGVGTGELFF,TGCAGCGTTGAGGGGACAGGGGTAGGCACCGGGGAGCTGTTTTTT
.,14,TRBV6-4,TRBJ1-2,TRBD1,CASSDSSRGVGYTF,TGTGCCAGCAGTGACTCGAGCAGGGGGGTAGGCTACACCTTC
.,15,TRBV7-7,TRBJ2-5,.,CASSSSGPSGETQYF,TGTGCCAGCAGCTCCAGCGGGCCTTCGGGGGAGACCCAGTACTTC
few,14,TRBV5-1,TRBJ2-5,TRBD1,CASSLGGGEETQYF,TGCGCCAGCAGCCTAGGGGGCGGAGAAGAGACCCAGTACTTC
.,13,TRBV6-5,TRBJ1-5,.,CASRRDSNQPQHF,TGTGCCAGCAGGAGAGATAGCAATCAGCCCCAGCATTTT
.,14,TRBV10-3,TRBJ1-2,TRBD1,CAITTGTGGHGYTF,TGTGCCATCACCACCGGGACAGGGGGCCATGGCTACACCTTC